A selection of T cell receptor beta chains follows, all from one sample in a study of cytomegalovirus exposure and HLA in healthy donors. Only in-frame clones appear in the TCRdb table, and some are missing; sequencing was by immunoSEQ multiplex PCR. Among some 140,000 clones, about 70% were seen once, and the ten largest hold roughly 2.8%. The material sequenced was PBMCs. Every receptor here comes from a man between 18 and 35 years old in good health and CMV-seronegative. CDR3s include the opening cysteine and the closing phenylalanine or tryptophan. The order of the fields is V gene, D gene, J gene, clone size, CDR3 DNA, CDR3 protein. D genes are given only for firm matches. Clone sizes are given selectively: once, few, many, or a class where the clone is expanded.

>TRBV7-9|TRBD1|TRBJ1-1|NA
TGTGCCAGCAGCTTCGGGACAGAGGCTAACACTGAAGCTTTCTTT
CASSFGTEANTEAFF
>TRBV4-1|NA|TRBJ2-3|few
TGCGCCAGCAGCCAAGACGGTTATACGCAGTATTTT
CASSQDGYTQYF
>TRBV18|NA|TRBJ2-3|NA
TGTGCCAGCTCCTGGGCAGGCCCCACAGATACGCAGTATTTT
CASSWAGPTDTQYF
>TRBV2|NA|TRBJ1-5|NA
TGTGCCAGCAGTGATCCGGGATACAGCAATCAGCCCCAGCATTTT
CASSDPGYSNQPQHF
>TRBV5-6|NA|TRBJ2-6|NA
TGTGCCAGCAGGGCCTCTGGGGCCAACGGCCTGACTTTC
CASRASGANGLTF
>TRBV29-1|NA|TRBJ1-5|NA
TGCAGCGTTGAGTTTGGGGGGGGACAGCCCCAGCATTTT
CSVEFGGGQPQHF
>TRBV5-1|TRBD1|TRBJ1-4|NA
TGCGCCAGCAGCTCGGGACAGGTCGATGAAAAACTGTTTTTT
CASSSGQVDEKLFF
>TRBV29-1|TRBD1|TRBJ2-7|NA
TGCAGCGTTTCGCGTAGAGACAGGGGCAACGAGCAGTACTTC
CSVSRRDRGNEQYF
>TRBV6-1|TRBD2|TRBJ2-5|NA
TGTGCCAGCAGTGCGACTAGCGGGGGGGCCATGGGAGAGACCCAGTACTTC
CASSATSGGAMGETQYF
>TRBV25-1|NA|TRBJ2-1|once
TGTGCCAGCACCTTCTGGGGGGTAAGGTACTACAATGAGCAGTTCTTC
CASTFWGVRYYNEQFF
>TRBV5-4|TRBD1|TRBJ2-5|NA
TGTGCCAGCAGCTTCGACAGGGGGTTGGAGACCCAGTACTTC
CASSFDRGLETQYF
>TRBV5-1|TRBD1|TRBJ1-1|NA
TGCGCCAGCAGCCCAGGCCGGACAGGGCGGGACACTGAAGCTTTCTTT
CASSPGRTGRDTEAFF
>TRBV7-9|NA|TRBJ2-1|few
TGTGCCAGCATTTCAGGGAGGGAGGGGGGTGAGCAGTTCTTC
CASISGREGGEQFF
>TRBV6-5|TRBD1|TRBJ1-5|NA
TGTGCCAGCAGGGACAGGGACAATCAGCCCCAGCATTTT
CASRDRDNQPQHF
>TRBV9|NA|TRBJ2-7|NA
TGTGCCAGCAGCGTAGCCGGGAGTTACGAGCAGTACTTC
CASSVAGSYEQYF
>TRBV13|TRBD1|TRBJ1-1|few
TGTGCCAGCAGCTCCACCGAGGGGGCAGGTTCGATCCCTGAAGCTTTCTTT
CASSSTEGAGSIPEAFF